This T cell receptor beta chain stems from a study of cytomegalovirus exposure and HLA in healthy donors. The CDR3 covers 15 residues. Germline CDR1 reads LNHDA; CDR2 reads SQIVND (reference sequence). Trimming shortened V by 0 bases and J by 1 base, and 8 bases separated the two germline ends. PCR involved 60 Vbeta and 13 Jbeta primers. Data came from immunoSEQ multiplex PCR; TCRdb stores just in-frame clones and leaves some out. The profile shows under 200,000 clones, roughly 80% of them singletons. This TCR derives from a man aged 25-40 years in good health and CMV-seronegative. Sequences were obtained from PBMCs. The V and J genes are TRBV19 and TRBJ2-3; a weak D match, TRBD1 (5 bases). Here the CDR3 DNA reads TGTGCCAGTAGTATAGATGTACAGGGCACAGATACGCAGTATTTT. Amino acids: CASSIDVQGTDTQYF.